This T cell receptor (beta chain) was sequenced for a study of type 1 and type 2 diabetes patients. The PCR template was genomic DNA. Multiplex PCR with 30 forward and 13 reverse primers amplified the TCR beta CDR3. TCRdb re-analysed the multiplex PCR reads in MiXCR, keeping a single row per CDR3 protein. The data contain 250,000 to 300,000 distinct CDR3 sequences, roughly 50% of them singletons. The V gene lost 5 bases and the J gene lost 3 bases, with 13 bases spanning the gap. Germline V gene data show CDR1 as SGHTA and CDR2 as FQGTGA. This CDR3 is built from 14 residues. This clonotype was sampled from a man aged 18 to 30 with type 2 diabetes. The sequencing input was peripheral blood mononuclear cells (PBMCs). The chain couples TRBV7-3 to TRBJ1-1; D uncertain. CDR3 bases: TGTGCCAGCAGCCCCACCCCGGCCCACACTGAAGCTTTCTTT. It is translated as CASSPTPAHTEAFF.